Below are 13 T cell receptor beta chains sequenced from a single sample in a study of OX40 agonist ivuxolimab in advanced cancers. Assay: immunoSEQ multiplex PCR; the TCRdb copy retains only in-frame clones and omits some. The table lists tens of thousands of clones, around 80% of them singletons. Sequencing was performed on CD4+ or CD8+ T cells sorted from blood, taken in a trial of the OX40 agonist ivuxolimab. All receptors derive from an adult with an advanced solid tumor such as melanoma, head and neck, liver or kidney cancer.

In its sample, this clone was seen a few times. The chain combines TRBV5-1 with TRBJ2-3, with D perhaps matching TRBD2 (6 bases). V was cut by 4 bases and J by 2 bases, with 11 bases left in between. Germline CDR1 and CDR2: SGHRS and YFSETQ. This CDR3 comprises 14 residues. CDR3 in amino acids: CASSPGTYTDTQYF. As DNA, the CDR3 is TGCGCCAGCAGCCCCGGGACTTACACAGATACGCAGTATTTT.

The chain couples TRBV7-9 to TRBJ2-5; 9 nucleotides line up with TRBD2. Germline trimming cut 5 bases from V and 2 bases from J; bases unmatched to any gene: 3. Germline CDR1 reads SEHNR; CDR2 reads FQNEAQ (reference sequence). The CDR3 contains 14 residues. The CDR3 is CASSVSGGQETQYF. CDR3 in DNA: TGTGCCAGCAGCGTTAGCGGGGGACAAGAGACCCAGTACTTC. The full variable domain, its missing parts supplied by reference TRBV7-9 and TRBJ2-5, is DTGVSQNPRHKITKRGQNVTFRCDPISEHNRLYWYRQTLGQGPEFLTYFQNEAQLEKSRLLSDRFSAERPKGSFSTLEIQRTEQGDSAMYLCASSVSGGQETQYFGPGTRLLVL.

This clone is a singleton in its sample. This chain links TRBV19 with TRBJ2-5, with 7 nucleotides matching TRBD1. Germline V gene lookup returns CDR1 LNHDA and CDR2 SQIVND (reference sequence). V dropped 10 bases and J dropped 5; count of bases not matched to a gene: 10. This CDR3 has 13 amino acids. The CDR3 DNA is TGTGCCATCTCACAGGGGTTCAAGGAGACCCAGTACTTC. Residues: CAISQGFKETQYF.

The chain links TRBV15 to TRBJ2-7; 7 bases match TRBD1. Germline V CDR1 and CDR2: LNHNV, YYDKDF (reference sequence). J lost 2 bases, V lost 7 bases, and 8 bases had no gene match. This CDR3 is 14 amino acids long. The CDR3 loop is CATIDRANPYEQYF. The CDR3 bases are TGTGCCACCATAGACAGGGCTAATCCCTACGAGCAGTACTTC.

CDR3 sequence: CASALGRLYEQYV. The CDR3 nucleotides read TGTGCCAGCGCCTTAGGACGACTCTACGAGCAGTACGTC. The chain uses TRBV6-1 and TRBJ2-7; no clear D gene. Germline V CDR1 and CDR2: MNHNS, SASEGT. Trimming removed 8 bases at V and 3 bases at J, with 14 bases between. This CDR3 region has 13 residues.

In nucleotides, the CDR3 is TGTGCCAGCAGCTTACTAGCGGGAGGGCCCGGGGAGCTGTTTTTT. This translates into CASSLLAGGPGELFF. The chain is built from TRBV5-6 and TRBJ2-2; 13 bases are a match to TRBD2. Germline trimming cut 2 bases from V and 6 bases from J; bases unmatched to any gene: 1. Germline CDR1 and CDR2: SGHDT and YYEEEE. CDR3 size: 15 residues. Using reference TRBV5-6 and TRBJ2-2 for the parts outside the CDR3, the full variable domain is DAGVTQSPTHLIKTRGQQVTLRCSPKSGHDTVSWYQQALGQGPQFIFQYYEEEERQRGNFPDRFSGHQFPNYSSELNVNALLLGDSALYLCASSLLAGGPGELFFGEGSRLTVL.

This clone was observed a handful of times. The chain recombines TRBV9 with TRBJ1-4; D is unclear. V gave up 3 bases and J gave up 5 bases, with 11 bases separating them. There are 14 residues in the CDR3. The germline CDR1 and CDR2 sequences are SGDLS and YYNGEE. The CDR3: CASSAYGWNEKLFF. The CDR3 DNA reads as TGTGCCAGCAGCGCCTACGGATGGAATGAAAAACTGTTTTTT.

The chain employs TRBV28 and TRBJ1-2; D gene uncertain. Germline-derived CDR1 and CDR2 are MDHEN and SYDVKM. The germline V and J ends were trimmed by 3 bases and 2 bases, with 10 bases remaining between them. The CDR3 spans 14 residues. The CDR3 DNA reads as TGTGCCAGCAGTTTCGGGCTCTGGAACTATGGCTACACCTTC. As protein: CASSFGLWNYGYTF.

The table lists this clone with a count of one. The J gene is TRBJ2-1, the V gene TRBV28; TRBD1 is a possible D gene (6 bases). Germline V gives CDR1 MDHEN, CDR2 SYDVKM. Trimming took 6 bases from V and 6 from J, leaving 21 bases between them. The CDR3 is 16 residues long. CDR3: CASSPLPVGAFNEQFF. As DNA, the CDR3 is TGTGCCAGCAGCCCGCTACCGGTGGGGGCATTCAATGAGCAGTTCTTC.

The chain recombines TRBV19 with TRBJ1-4, with 7 bases lining up with TRBD1. The CDR3 is 14 residues long. The germline V gene encodes CDR1 LNHDA and CDR2 SQIVND (reference sequence). V shed 3 bases, J shed 5 bases, and the junction held 3 bases outside the gene matches. Here the CDR3 reads CASSMGQLNEKLFF. In DNA, the CDR3 is TGTGCCAGTAGTATGGGACAGCTAAATGAAAAACTGTTTTTT.

This sequence joins TRBV7-2 and TRBJ2-5; no clear D gene. This CDR3 spans 11 amino acids. The V and J ends lost 3 bases and 5 bases respectively, with 4 bases between them. Germline lookup yields CDR1 SGHTA and CDR2 FQGNSA. This CDR3 reads CASSFTETQYF. DNA for the CDR3: TGTGCCAGCAGCTTTACGGAGACCCAGTACTTC.

This rearrangement joins TRBV21-1 to TRBJ2-7; the table assigns TRBD2, which was not confirmed against the DNA. TRBV21-1 is annotated as a pseudogene. The CDR3 extends over 15 amino acids. In nucleotides, the CDR3 is TGTGCCAGCAAAAACCGGACTAGCGGAACCTACGAGCAGTACGTC. Translated: CASKNRTSGTYEQYV.

J is TRBJ1-5 and V is TRBV28; D not certain. Germline V gene sequence: CDR1 MDHEN, CDR2 SYDVKM. There are 16 residues in the CDR3. Trimming pared 2 bases from V and 0 bases from J, leaving 11 bases between. The CDR3 sequence: CASSLRLTYSNQPQHF. The CDR3 bases are TGTGCCAGCAGTTTAAGACTGACTTATAGCAATCAGCCCCAGCATTTT. Using reference TRBV28 and TRBJ1-5 for the parts outside the CDR3, the full variable domain is DVKVTQSSRYLVKRTGEKVFLECVQDMDHENMFWYRQDPGLGLRLIYFSYDVKMKEKGDIPEGYSVSREKKERFSLILESASTNQTSMYLCASSLRLTYSNQPQHFGDGTRLSIL.